This T cell receptor beta chain emerged from a study of cytomegalovirus exposure and HLA in healthy donors. Findings and limits, study-wide: Later genetic work tied a missense DCLRE1C variant to beta-chain V and J trimming. Whilst most TCR sequences proved rare, a subset of public TCRs occurred across many donors. Common viral pathogens were later found to be apparently linked to several of the most significant clusters.

With respect to this clone: What it recognizes is unknown.

Germline V gene sequence: CDR1 SGHAT, CDR2 FQNNGV. The CDR3 runs 15 residues. The ends lost 5 bases at V and 2 bases at J; junction bases unmatched: 6. Vbeta (60) and Jbeta (13) primers were used in the PCR. Under the authors' procedure: Approximately 72 million unique TCR beta chains, around 10 million of them shared, were counted by a later analysis. Here immunoSEQ multiplex PCR was the method, and the copy in TCRdb shows in-frame clones only, minus some. Clonal size and the V and J genes are those of that table, whereas D and trimming came from the DNA. Here the sample spans approximately 100,000 clones, more than 70% being singletons.

The V gene is TRBV11-2, the J gene TRBJ2-7; TRBD2 matches 10 bases. This sequence originates from a man aged 30-40 years in good health and CMV-seronegative. What was sequenced was PBMCs. The CDR3 DNA follows: TGTGCCAGCAGCCTTGGACTAGCGGAAACCTACGAGCAGTACTTC. Amino acids: CASSLGLAETYEQYF.